Listed here are 25 T cell receptor beta chains from one sample, sequenced in a study of tumor-infiltrating lymphocytes in oesophageal squamous cell carcinoma (dated by TCRdb to the mid-2010s). Library construction relied on PCR. The sample was run on an Illumina HiSeq 2000. Using fastp at Q25 and MiXCR, TCRdb reprocessed the public reads and kept productive beta chains. Identical CDR3 protein sequences are pooled into one entry, listed with their most common genes and DNA. This sample lists more than 15,000 distinct CDR3 sequences; around 40% were detected once. The ten largest clones add up to around 35% of the sample. Input material: normal esophageal tissue next to the tumor. All receptors come from a female donor with esophageal squamous cell carcinoma.

This clonotype was seen a single time. The rearrangement links TRBV12-3 or TRBV12-4 to TRBJ2-3; tentatively, D is TRBD1 or TRBD2 (5 bases each). The last part of the DNA fits TRBJ2-1 better; the J call may be wrong. CDR3 length: 12 residues. The CDR3 sequence is CASSRDDLEQFF. CDR3 in DNA: TGTGCCAGCAGCCGGGACGACCTTGAGCAGTTCTTC.

This clonotype was seen more than once but under ten times. The chain joins TRBV7-9 to TRBJ2-1; D is unresolved. CDR3 length equals 15 residues. Germline-derived CDR1 and CDR2 are SEHNR and FQNEAQ (reference sequence). The V and J ends lost 5 bases and 8 bases respectively, with 19 bases between them. CDR3 bases: TGTGCCAGCAGCCGGGTTGGGCCCCAGGTCCATGAGCAGTTCTTC. It translates to CASSRVGPQVHEQFF.

This clonotype was recorded a few times. The chain uses TRBV25-1 and TRBJ1-4, with a possible D match to TRBD1 (5 bases). V was pared by 0 bases and J by 7 bases, with 12 bases between. Germline V gene sequence: CDR1 MGHDK, CDR2 SYGVNS. This CDR3 region has 15 residues. The CDR3 DNA sequence: TGTGCCAGCAGTGAATACAGGGCCATGGGTGAAAAACTGTTTTTT. This codes for CASSEYRAMGEKLFF.

In its sample, this clonotype was seen many times. This CDR3 fails to terminate in the conserved phenylalanine or tryptophan, so it likely reflects a read error. It is unclear where the CDR3 begins or ends on the DNA, so no DNA is shown, and the CDR3 is as TCRdb lists it. V usage is TRBV6-1 and J usage is TRBJ2-3; no DNA check was done on the table's D call, TRBD2. The CDR3 is made up of 14 amino acids, end residues included. The V gene's germline CDR1 is MNHNS and CDR2 SASEGT. The CDR3 reads CASEGTADGYTFGS.

This clonotype appeared many times. The chain is built from TRBV4-1 and TRBJ2-2; 7 bases fit TRBD1. Trimming took 5 bases from V and 5 from J; bases not matched to a gene: 2. The CDR3 loop spans 13 amino acids. Germline lookup yields CDR1 MGHRA and CDR2 YSYEKL. The CDR3 sequence: CASSETGTGELFF. DNA for the CDR3: TGCGCCAGCAGCGAGACAGGGACCGGGGAGCTGTTTTTT.

This clonotype was seen many times. The chain uses TRBV9 and TRBJ2-6; D call uncertain. Deletions cut 0 bases from V and 1 base from J, with 5 bases between. Germline V lookup: CDR1 SGDLS, CDR2 YYNGEE. The CDR3 is 15 amino acids. CDR3 region: CASSVEHSGANVLTF. The CDR3 DNA reads as TGTGCCAGCAGCGTAGAACATTCTGGGGCCAACGTCCTGACTTTC.

This clonotype was counted a single time. The chain has TRBV12-3 or TRBV12-4 and TRBJ2-5; 15 bases line up with TRBD2. The CDR3 is 16 residues long. The V gene end was trimmed by 6 bases and the J gene end by 5 bases; junction bases not matched to a gene: 7. In nucleotides, the CDR3 is TGTGCCAGCAGCCCCCGGACTAGCGGGAGGGGTGAGACCCAGTACTTC. It yields the protein CASSPRTSGRGETQYF.

The chain recombines TRBV12-3 or TRBV12-4 with TRBJ2-7; D is unclear. The J call may be in error: the DNA end matches TRBJ2-5 better. CDR3 length equals 12 residues. This CDR3 reads CASSSWEETQYF. The DNA for the CDR3 is TGTGCCAGCAGCTCCTGGGAAGAGACCCAGTACTTC.

Relative to its sample, this clonotype is medium-sized. V is TRBV11-2 and J is TRBJ2-7; 9 bases fit TRBD1. The V and J ends lost 0 bases and 2 bases, in that order; junction bases with no gene match: 5. The CDR3 extends over 16 amino acids. Germline values: CDR1 SGHAT, CDR2 FQNNGV. The CDR3 is CASSLDKGQGTYEQYF. The CDR3 region has the DNA TGTGCCAGCAGCTTAGATAAGGGACAGGGAACCTACGAGCAGTACTTC.

In nucleotides, the CDR3 is TGTGCCAGCAGCTTCACACAGGCTTCAAGGGATACGCAGTATTTT. Amino acids: CASSFTQASRDTQYF. J is TRBJ2-3 and V is TRBV7-2; a weak D match, TRBD1 (5 bases). Trimming took off 3 bases at V and 6 bases at J, with 16 bases between the two ends. Germline assignment: CDR1 SGHTA and CDR2 FQGNSA. There are 15 residues in the CDR3.

This clonotype was detected only a few times. The chain links TRBV6-1 to TRBJ2-5; D gene unclear. This CDR3 spans 12 amino acids. Trimming removed 8 bases from V and 2 bases from J, with 9 bases in between. CDR1 and CDR2 (germline): MNHNS, SASEGT. CDR3 loop: CASGWDQETQYF. CDR3 nucleotide sequence: TGTGCCAGCGGGTGGGATCAAGAGACCCAGTACTTC.

The chain combines TRBV5-6 with TRBJ1-2; weak D call: TRBD1 (5 bases). The length of the CDR3 is 16 residues. V was trimmed by 3 bases and J by 4 bases, leaving 19 bases between them. Germline loops: CDR1 SGHDT, CDR2 YYEEEE. DNA for the CDR3: TGTGCCAGCAGCTACCCGGGGCCGGCGTCCGGCTATGGCTACACCTTC. Translation gives CASSYPGPASGYGYTF. Complete variable domain (other parts from reference TRBV5-6 and TRBJ1-2): DAGVTQSPTHLIKTRGQQVTLRCSPKSGHDTVSWYQQALGQGPQFIFQYYEEEERQRGNFPDRFSGHQFPNYSSELNVNALLLGDSALYLCASSYPGPASGYGYTFGSGTRLTVV.

V usage is TRBV7-6 and J usage is TRBJ2-7, with D tentatively TRBD1 or TRBD2 (5 bases each). From germline, CDR1 is SGHVS and CDR2 FNYEAQ. The CDR3 spans 15 residues. Trimming stripped 3 bases from V and 7 bases from J, with 19 bases between. CDR3 nucleotides: TGTGCCAGCAGCTTCGTGTACGGGACCCACAATGAGCAGTACTTC. It translates to CASSFVYGTHNEQYF. The full variable domain, its missing parts supplied by reference TRBV7-6 and TRBJ2-7, is GAGVSQSPRYKVTKRGQDVALRCDPISGHVSLYWYRQALGQGPEFLTYFNYEAQQDKSGLPNDRFSAERPEGSISTLTIQRTEQRDSAMYRCASSFVYGTHNEQYFGPGTRLTVT.

This clonotype was seen ten or more times. This chain links TRBV7-9 with TRBJ2-1; unclear D gene. The germline V gene has CDR1 SEHNR and CDR2 FQNEAQ (reference sequence). CDR3 length equals 15 residues. V gave up 1 base and J gave up 9 bases, with 16 bases separating them. CDR3 nucleotides: TGTGCCAGCAGCTTAGATAGGAGCGTAGCCGCTGAGCAGTTCTTC. Its translation: CASSLDRSVAAEQFF. Looking up the rest from reference TRBV7-9 and TRBJ2-1 gives the full variable domain: DTGVSQNPRHKITKRGQNVTFRCDPISEHNRLYWYRQTLGQGPEFLTYFQNEAQLEKSRLLSDRFSAERPKGSFSTLEIQRTEQGDSAMYLCASSLDRSVAAEQFFGPGTRLTVL.

This clonotype was detected many times. The V call is TRBV28, the J call TRBJ2-5; 9 positions agree with TRBD2. The CDR3 spans 15 residues. J gave up 4 bases and V 4 bases, and 7 bases lay outside the gene matches. The germline CDR1 and CDR2 sequences are MDHEN and SYDVKM. The CDR3 coding sequence is TGTGCCAGCAGTTCCCCAGCGGGAGGCGGAGAGACCCAGTACTTC. As protein: CASSSPAGGGETQYF.

This clonotype ranks as medium-sized. The chain recombines TRBV7-6 with TRBJ2-7; TRBD2 matches 8 bases. The V and J ends lost 2 bases and 6 bases, in that order; junction bases with no gene match: 6. Germline values: CDR1 SGHVS, CDR2 FNYEAQ. The CDR3 is made up of 14 amino acids. Here the CDR3 DNA reads TGTGCCAGCAGCTTAAACTTCGGGACTAGCGAGCAGTACTTC. It codes for CASSLNFGTSEQYF.

By share, this clonotype counts as medium-sized (0.01 to 0.1%). This chain links TRBV7-9 with TRBJ2-2; 12 bases fit TRBD2. Trimming cost V 5 bases and J 2 bases; bases outside gene matches: 6. This CDR3 spans 17 amino acids. The germline gives CDR1 SEHNR, CDR2 FQNEAQ (reference sequence). The CDR3 region is CASSLQTSGSNTGELFF. The CDR3 nucleotides are TGTGCCAGCAGCCTCCAGACTAGCGGGAGTAACACCGGGGAGCTGTTTTTT.

This clonotype was seen at least ten times. This chain links TRBV11-2 with TRBJ2-1, with 9 bases fitting TRBD2. In germline, CDR1 is SGHAT, CDR2 FQNNGV. V lost 2 bases, J lost 8 bases, and 10 bases stayed unmatched. CDR3 length equals 16 residues. The CDR3 loop is CASSLRVASGIHEQFF. The CDR3 DNA reads as TGTGCCAGCAGCTTAAGGGTAGCTAGCGGGATACATGAGCAGTTCTTC.

This clonotype was counted a few times. The chain has TRBV7-2 and TRBJ2-7; D is uncertain. Germline lookup yields CDR1 SGHTA and CDR2 FQGNSA. The CDR3 length is 14 residues. The germline V and J ends were trimmed by 5 bases and 0 bases, with 11 bases remaining between them. CDR3 sequence: CASSVRIDSYEQYF. The CDR3 DNA reads TGTGCCAGCAGCGTACGGATCGACTCCTACGAGCAGTACTTC.

The chain recombines TRBV5-4 with TRBJ1-5; 7 bases align to TRBD1. Germline V CDR1 and CDR2: SGHNT, YYREEE (reference sequence). Trimming removed 4 bases from V and 2 bases from J; junction bases left unmatched: 3. This CDR3 region has 14 residues. CDR3 residues: CASSAGQGNQPQHF. The CDR3 DNA follows: TGTGCCAGCAGCGCTGGACAGGGCAATCAGCCCCAGCATTTT.

This clonotype occurred many times. The chain links TRBV10-3 to TRBJ2-7, with 8 bases fitting TRBD2. CDR3 length equals 16 residues. Germline V gives CDR1 ENHRY, CDR2 SYGVKD. After removal of 7 bases from V and 7 bases from J, the junction contained 18 bases not matched to a gene. CDR3 in DNA: TGTGCCATCATGTATTCGCAAGCGGGAGATGTTGGTGAGCAGTACTTC. This sequence encodes CAIMYSQAGDVGEQYF.

This clonotype was counted between two and nine times. This sequence joins TRBV11-2 and TRBJ2-3; D gene unclear. This CDR3 has 13 residues. CDR1 is SGHAT and CDR2 is FQNNGV in the germline V gene. The V end was cut by 4 bases, the J end by 3 bases, with 8 bases between. This CDR3 is CASSYPGTDTQYF. CDR3 DNA: TGTGCCAGCAGCTATCCCGGTACAGATACGCAGTATTTT.

The chain joins TRBV20-1 to TRBJ2-1; D unresolved. The CDR3 is 14 residues long. V was trimmed by 6 bases and J by 1 base, leaving 13 bases between them. CDR1 is DFQATT, CDR2 SNEGSKA, per germline (reference sequence). DNA for the CDR3: TGCAGTGCACGAACGGGCGTTTCCTACAATGAGCAGTTCTTC. It specifies CSARTGVSYNEQFF.

On this clonotype: The conserved final phenylalanine or tryptophan is absent from the CDR3, which likely points to a read error. Because the CDR3's place on the DNA is in doubt, the DNA is left out and the CDR3 is given as listed by TCRdb. The J gene is TRBJ2-1, the V gene TRBV7-2; TRBD1, the D gene given by the table, was not confirmed from the DNA. The CDR3 adds up to 16 amino acids, both ends counted. Germline V gene sequence: CDR1 SGHTA, CDR2 FQGNSA. The CDR3 loop is CASRPGGGSYEQYFGS.

A remark on this clonotype: This clone may be a read error of a much larger clone one base away. The rearrangement links TRBV27 to TRBJ2-1, with 8 bases matching TRBD2. The last part of the DNA fits TRBJ2-7 better; the J call may be wrong. The germline CDR1 and CDR2 sequences are MNHEY and SMNVEV (reference sequence). The CDR3 extends over 15 amino acids. The CDR3 region is CASSDAGGSYNEQYF. For the CDR3, the DNA is TGTGCCAGCAGTGACGCGGGAGGCTCCTACAATGAGCAGTACTTC.